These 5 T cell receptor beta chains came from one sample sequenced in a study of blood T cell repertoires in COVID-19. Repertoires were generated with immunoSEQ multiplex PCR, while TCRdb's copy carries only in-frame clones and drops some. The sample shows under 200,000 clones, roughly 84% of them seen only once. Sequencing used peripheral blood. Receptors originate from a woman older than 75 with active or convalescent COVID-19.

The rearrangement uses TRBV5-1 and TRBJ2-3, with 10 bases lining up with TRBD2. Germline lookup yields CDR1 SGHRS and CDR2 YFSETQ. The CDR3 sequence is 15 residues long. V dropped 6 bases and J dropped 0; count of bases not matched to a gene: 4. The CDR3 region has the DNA TGCGCCAGCATCCCGACTAGCGGGAGCACAGATACGCAGTATTTT. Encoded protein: CASIPTSGSTDTQYF.

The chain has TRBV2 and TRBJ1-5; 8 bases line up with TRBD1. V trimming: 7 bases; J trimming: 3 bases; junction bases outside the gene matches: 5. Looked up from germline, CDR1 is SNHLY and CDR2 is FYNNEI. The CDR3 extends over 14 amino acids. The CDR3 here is CASKTGEANQPQHF. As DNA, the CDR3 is TGTGCCAGCAAGACAGGGGAGGCCAATCAGCCCCAGCATTTT.

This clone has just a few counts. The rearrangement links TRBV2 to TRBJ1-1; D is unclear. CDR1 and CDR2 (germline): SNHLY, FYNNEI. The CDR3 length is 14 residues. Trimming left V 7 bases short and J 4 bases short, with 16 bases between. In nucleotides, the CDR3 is TGTGCCAGCATAGGGCGGGCGCGGGCCACTGAAGCTTTCTTT. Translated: CASIGRARATEAFF. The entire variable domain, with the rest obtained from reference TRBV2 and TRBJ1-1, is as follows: EPEVTQTPSHQVTQMGQEVILRCVPISNHLYFYWYRQILGQKVEFLVSFYNNEISEKSEIFDDQFSVERPDGSNFTLKIRSTKLEDSAMYFCASIGRARATEAFFGQGTRLTVV.

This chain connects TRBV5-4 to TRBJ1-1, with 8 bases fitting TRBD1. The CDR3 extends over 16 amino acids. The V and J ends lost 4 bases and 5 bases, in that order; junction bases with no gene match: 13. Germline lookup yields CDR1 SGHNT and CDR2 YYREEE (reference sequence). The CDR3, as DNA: TGTGCCAGCAGCATGGCGGGGCAGGGGGCTCGGACTGAAGCTTTCTTT. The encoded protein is CASSMAGQGARTEAFF.

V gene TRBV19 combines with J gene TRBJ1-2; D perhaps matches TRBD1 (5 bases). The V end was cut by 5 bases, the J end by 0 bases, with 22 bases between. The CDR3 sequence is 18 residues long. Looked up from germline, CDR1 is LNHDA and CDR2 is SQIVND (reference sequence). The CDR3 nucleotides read TGTGCCAGTAGTCCTTATGGCCCCTTGGACAACTCTAACTATGGCTACACCTTC. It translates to CASSPYGPLDNSNYGYTF.